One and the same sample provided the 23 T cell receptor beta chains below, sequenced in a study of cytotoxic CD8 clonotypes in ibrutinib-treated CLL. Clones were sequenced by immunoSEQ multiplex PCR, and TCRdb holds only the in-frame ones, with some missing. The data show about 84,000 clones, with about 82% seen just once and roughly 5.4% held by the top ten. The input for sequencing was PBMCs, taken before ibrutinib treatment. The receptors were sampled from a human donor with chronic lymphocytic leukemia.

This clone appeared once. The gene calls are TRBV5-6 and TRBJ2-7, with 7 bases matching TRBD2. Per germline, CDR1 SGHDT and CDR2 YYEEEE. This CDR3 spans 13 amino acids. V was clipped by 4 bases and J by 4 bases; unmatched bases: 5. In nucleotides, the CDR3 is TGTGCCAGCAGCCTGGGGGAGGGATACGAGCAGTACTTC. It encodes CASSLGEGYEQYF.

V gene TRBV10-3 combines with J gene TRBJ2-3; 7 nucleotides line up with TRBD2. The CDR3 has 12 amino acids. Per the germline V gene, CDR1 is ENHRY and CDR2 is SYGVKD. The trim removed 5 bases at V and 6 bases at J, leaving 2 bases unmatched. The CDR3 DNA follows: TGTGCCATCAGTAGCGGGATGGATACGCAGTATTTT. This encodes CAISSGMDTQYF.

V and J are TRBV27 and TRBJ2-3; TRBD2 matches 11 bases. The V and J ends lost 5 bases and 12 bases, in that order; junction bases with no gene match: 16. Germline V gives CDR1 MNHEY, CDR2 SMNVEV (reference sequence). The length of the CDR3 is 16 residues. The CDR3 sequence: CASSRTGELAGVIQYF. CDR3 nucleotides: TGTGCCAGCAGTCGGACAGGTGAACTAGCGGGAGTAATTCAGTATTTT.

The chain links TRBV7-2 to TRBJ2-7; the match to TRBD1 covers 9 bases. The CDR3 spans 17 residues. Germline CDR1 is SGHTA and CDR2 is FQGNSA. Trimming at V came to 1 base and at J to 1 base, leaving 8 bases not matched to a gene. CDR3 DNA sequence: TGTGCCAGCAGCTTAGGTGGAACAGGGACAGGGTCCTACGAGCAGTACTTC. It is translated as CASSLGGTGTGSYEQYF.

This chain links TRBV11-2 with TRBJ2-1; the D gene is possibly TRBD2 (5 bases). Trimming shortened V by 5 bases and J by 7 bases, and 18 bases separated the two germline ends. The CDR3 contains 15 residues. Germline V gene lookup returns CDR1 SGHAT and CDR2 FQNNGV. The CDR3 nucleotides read TGTGCCAGCAGCCCAGGAGCGGCCCTTGGGAATGAGCAGTTCTTC. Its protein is CASSPGAALGNEQFF. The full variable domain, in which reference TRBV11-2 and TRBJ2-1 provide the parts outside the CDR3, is EAGVAQSPRYKIIEKRQSVAFWCNPISGHATLYWYQQILGQGPKLLIQFQNNGVVDDSQLPKDRFSAERLKGVDSTLKIQPAKLEDSAVYLCASSPGAALGNEQFFGPGTRLTVL.

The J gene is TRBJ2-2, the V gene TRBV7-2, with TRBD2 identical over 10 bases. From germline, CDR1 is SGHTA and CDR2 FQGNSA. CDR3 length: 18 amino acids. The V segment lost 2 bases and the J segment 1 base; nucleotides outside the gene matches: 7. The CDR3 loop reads CASSLIFWTSGNTGELFF. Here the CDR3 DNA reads TGTGCCAGCAGCTTAATCTTTTGGACTAGCGGGAACACCGGGGAGCTGTTTTTT.

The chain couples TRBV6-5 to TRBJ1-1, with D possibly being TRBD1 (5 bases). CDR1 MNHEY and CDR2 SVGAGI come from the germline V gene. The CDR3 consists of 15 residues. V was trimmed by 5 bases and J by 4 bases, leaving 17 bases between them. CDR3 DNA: TGTGCCAGCAGTACCCCCTACGAGGGGACCACTGAAGCTTTCTTT. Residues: CASSTPYEGTTEAFF.

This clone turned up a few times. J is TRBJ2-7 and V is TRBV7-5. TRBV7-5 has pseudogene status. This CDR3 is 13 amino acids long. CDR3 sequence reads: CVRSLDPVSQQYF. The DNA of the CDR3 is TGTGTCAGAAGCTTAGATCCTGTATCGCAGCAGTACTTC.

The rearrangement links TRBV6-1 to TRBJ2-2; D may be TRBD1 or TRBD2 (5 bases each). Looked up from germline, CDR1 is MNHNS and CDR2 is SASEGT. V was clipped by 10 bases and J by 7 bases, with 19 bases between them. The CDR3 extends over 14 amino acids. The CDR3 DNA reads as TGTGCCACCTTGACGGGACCCGGAGGCGGGGAGCTGTTTTTT. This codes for CATLTGPGGGELFF.

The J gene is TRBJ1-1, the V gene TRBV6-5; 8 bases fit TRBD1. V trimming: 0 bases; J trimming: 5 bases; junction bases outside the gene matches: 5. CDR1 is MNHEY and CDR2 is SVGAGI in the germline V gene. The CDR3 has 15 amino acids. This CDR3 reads CASSYSGRGLTEAFF. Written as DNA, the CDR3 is TGTGCCAGCAGTTACTCGGGCAGGGGGCTAACTGAAGCTTTCTTT.

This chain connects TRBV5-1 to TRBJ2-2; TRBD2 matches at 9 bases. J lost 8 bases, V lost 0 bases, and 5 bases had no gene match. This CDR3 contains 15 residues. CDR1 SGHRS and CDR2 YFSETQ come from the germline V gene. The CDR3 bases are TGCGCCAGCAGCTTGGGACTAGCGGCCCTGGGGGAGCTGTTTTTT. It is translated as CASSLGLAALGELFF.

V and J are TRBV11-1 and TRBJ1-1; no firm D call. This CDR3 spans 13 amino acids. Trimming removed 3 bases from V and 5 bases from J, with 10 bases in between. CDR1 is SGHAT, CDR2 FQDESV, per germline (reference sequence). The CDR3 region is CASSFDSGTEAFF. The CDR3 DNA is TGTGCCAGCAGCTTCGATTCCGGGACTGAAGCTTTCTTT.

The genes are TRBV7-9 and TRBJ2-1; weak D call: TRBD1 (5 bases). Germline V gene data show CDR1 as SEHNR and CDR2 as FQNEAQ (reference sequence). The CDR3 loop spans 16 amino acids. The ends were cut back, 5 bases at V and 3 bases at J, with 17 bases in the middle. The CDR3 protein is CASSPPGNIDYNEQFF. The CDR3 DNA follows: TGTGCCAGCAGCCCACCAGGGAATATCGACTACAATGAGCAGTTCTTC.

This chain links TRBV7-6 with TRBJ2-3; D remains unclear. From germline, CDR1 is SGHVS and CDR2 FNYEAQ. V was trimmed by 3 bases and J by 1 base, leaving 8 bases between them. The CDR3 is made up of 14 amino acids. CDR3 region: CASSFQRGTDTQYF. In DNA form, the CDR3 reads TGTGCCAGCAGCTTCCAGCGCGGCACAGATACGCAGTATTTT.

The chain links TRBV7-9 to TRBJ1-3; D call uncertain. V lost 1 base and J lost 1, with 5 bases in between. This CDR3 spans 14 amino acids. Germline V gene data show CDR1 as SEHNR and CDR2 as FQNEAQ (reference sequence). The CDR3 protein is CASSLGGSGNTIYF. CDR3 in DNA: TGTGCCAGCAGCTTAGGGGGTTCTGGAAACACCATATATTTT. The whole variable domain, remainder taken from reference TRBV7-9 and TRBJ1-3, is DTGVSQNPRHKITKRGQNVTFRCDPISEHNRLYWYRQTLGQGPEFLTYFQNEAQLEKSRLLSDRFSAERPKGSFSTLEIQRTEQGDSAMYLCASSLGGSGNTIYFGEGSWLTVV.

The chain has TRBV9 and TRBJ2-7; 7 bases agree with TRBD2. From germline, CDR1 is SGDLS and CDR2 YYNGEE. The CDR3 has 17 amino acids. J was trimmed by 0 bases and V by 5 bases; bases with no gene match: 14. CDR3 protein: CASSGMGRGRSSYEQYF. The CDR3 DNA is TGTGCCAGCAGTGGGATGGGGAGGGGCCGTAGCTCCTACGAGCAGTACTTC.

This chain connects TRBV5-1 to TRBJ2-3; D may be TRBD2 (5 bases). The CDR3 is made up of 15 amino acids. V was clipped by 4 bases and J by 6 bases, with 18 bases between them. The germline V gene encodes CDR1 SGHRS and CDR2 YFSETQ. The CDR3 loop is CASSPEGGWWDTQYF. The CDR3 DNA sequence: TGCGCCAGCAGCCCTGAGGGCGGCTGGTGGGATACGCAGTATTTT.

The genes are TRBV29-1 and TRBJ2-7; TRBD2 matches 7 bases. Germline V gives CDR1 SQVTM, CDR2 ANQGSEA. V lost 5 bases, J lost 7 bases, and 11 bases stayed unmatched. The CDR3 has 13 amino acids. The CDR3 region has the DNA TGCAGCGTTTCTAGCGGAAGTGAGAGAGAGCAGTACTTC. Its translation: CSVSSGSEREQYF.

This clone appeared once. In DNA form, the CDR3 reads TGCGCCAGCAGCTGGGGGGACCCGGGGACCGGAAAACTGTTTTTT. Amino acids: CASSWGDPGTGKLFF. The chain joins TRBV5-1 to TRBJ1-4; a possible D gene is TRBD1 (5 bases). V dropped 3 bases and J dropped 10 bases, with 19 bases sitting between them. The CDR3 spans 15 residues. CDR1 and CDR2 (germline): SGHRS, YFSETQ. Complete variable domain (other parts from reference TRBV5-1 and TRBJ1-4): KAGVTQTPRYLIKTRGQQVTLSCSPISGHRSVSWYQQTPGQGLQFLFEYFSETQRNKGNFPGRFSGRQFSNSRSEMNVSTLELGDSALYLCASSWGDPGTGKLFFGSGTQLSVL.

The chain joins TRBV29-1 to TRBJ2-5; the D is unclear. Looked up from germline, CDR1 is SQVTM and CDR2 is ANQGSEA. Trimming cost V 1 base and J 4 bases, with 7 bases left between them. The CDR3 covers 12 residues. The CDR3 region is CSVEGGGETQYF. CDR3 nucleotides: TGCAGCGTTGAAGGGGGTGGAGAGACCCAGTACTTC.

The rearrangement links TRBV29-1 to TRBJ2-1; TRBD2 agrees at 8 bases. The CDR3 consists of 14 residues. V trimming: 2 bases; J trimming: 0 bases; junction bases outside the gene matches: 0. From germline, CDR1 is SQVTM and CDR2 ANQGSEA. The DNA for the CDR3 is TGCAGCGTTGAAAGCGGGAGCTCCTACAATGAGCAGTTCTTC. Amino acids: CSVESGSSYNEQFF.

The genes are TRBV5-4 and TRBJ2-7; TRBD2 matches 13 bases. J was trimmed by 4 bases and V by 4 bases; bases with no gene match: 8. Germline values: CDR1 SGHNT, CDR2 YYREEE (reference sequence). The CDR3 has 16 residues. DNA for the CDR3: TGTGCCAGCAGCCCAGGACTAGCGGGAGTGAGGTACGAGCAGTACTTC. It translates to CASSPGLAGVRYEQYF.

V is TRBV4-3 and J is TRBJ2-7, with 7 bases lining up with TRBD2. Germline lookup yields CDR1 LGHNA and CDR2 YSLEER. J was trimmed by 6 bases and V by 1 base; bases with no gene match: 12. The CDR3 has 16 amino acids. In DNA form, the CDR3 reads TGCGCCAGCAGCCAAGTCATCGGGAGGTGGGGGGGCGAGCAGTACTTC. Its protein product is CASSQVIGRWGGEQYF.